Listed below are T cell receptor beta chains from one sample, sequenced in a study of shared clonotypes between healthy human individuals. Profiling relied on immunoSEQ multiplex PCR, and the TCRdb table lists in-frame clones only, not all of them. This sample has about 2.1 million clones, with roughly 93% found just once. What was sequenced was naive CD8+ T cells from PBMCs. The receptors come from a man younger than 35 in good health. Some clones in this sample may be carry-over from other donors' samples. The CDR3 runs from the conserved cysteine through the conserved F or W. D genes are given only for firm matches. Clone size appears in some rows only: once, few, many, or a class for an expanded clone.

d_gene	v_gene	abundance	j_gene	CDR3aa	CDR3nt
.	TRBV5-1	.	TRBJ2-7	CASSPTGPPYEQYF	TGCGCCAGCAGCCCGACAGGACCCCCCTACGAGCAGTACTTC
TRBD2	TRBV9	once	TRBJ2-1	CASTPGREWSEQFF	TGTGCCAGCACCCCTGGGCGGGAGTGGTCCGAGCAGTTCTTC
TRBD1	TRBV27	.	TRBJ1-2	CASSPDRGYQNNYGYTF	TGTGCCAGCAGTCCCGACAGGGGATACCAAAATAACTATGGCTACACCTTC
.	TRBV7-8	.	TRBJ1-1	CASSLVIASTEAFF	TGTGCCAGCAGCTTAGTCATAGCCAGCACTGAAGCTTTCTTT
.	TRBV7-9	.	TRBJ2-1	CASYGTRGYNEQFF	TGTGCCAGCTACGGGACTCGTGGCTACAATGAGCAGTTCTTC
TRBD1	TRBV29-1	.	TRBJ2-1	CSVRTGGRSEQFF	TGCAGCGTTCGGACAGGGGGCAGGTCTGAGCAGTTCTTC
.	TRBV5-3	.	TRBJ1-1	CARSLGLPNTEAFF	TGTGCCAGAAGCTTGGGACTTCCGAACACTGAAGCTTTCTTT
.	TRBV29-1	.	TRBJ2-6	CSVRWGPVPYSGANVLTF	TGCAGCGTCCGTTGGGGACCCGTTCCGTACTCTGGGGCCAACGTCCTGACTTTC
.	TRBV27	.	TRBJ1-4	CASSRQDGSEKLFF	TGTGCCAGCAGTAGACAGGACGGAAGTGAAAAACTGTTTTTT
.	TRBV7-9	once	TRBJ2-2	CASSPREGGPTGELFF	TGTGCCAGCAGTCCGCGCGAAGGGGGACCCACCGGGGAGCTGTTTTTT
TRBD2	TRBV10-3	.	TRBJ2-3	CAISEGLALGGADTQYF	TGTGCCATCAGTGAAGGACTAGCGTTGGGGGGGGCAGATACGCAGTATTTT
.	TRBV7-8	.	TRBJ1-5	CASSVQENQPQHF	TGTGCCAGCAGCGTACAGGAAAATCAGCCCCAGCATTTT
TRBD2	TRBV13	.	TRBJ2-7	CASSLGLAGSWEQYF	TGTGCCAGCAGCTTGGGACTAGCGGGGTCGTGGGAGCAGTACTTC
.	TRBV5-1	.	TRBJ2-7	CASRDTDTYEQYF	TGCGCCAGCCGGGACACCGATACCTACGAGCAGTACTTC
.	TRBV4-3	.	TRBJ2-7	CASSPQLSYEQYF	TGCGCCAGCAGCCCCCAACTGTCCTACGAGCAGTACTTC
.	TRBV9	.	TRBJ2-1	CASSVYDHNEQFF	TGTGCCAGCAGCGTTTACGACCACAATGAGCAGTTCTTC
TRBD2	TRBV11-2	.	TRBJ2-7	CASSPSRSGTSHSYEQYF	TGTGCCAGCAGCCCCAGCCGTTCCGGGACTAGTCACTCCTACGAGCAGTACTTC
.	TRBV13	.	TRBJ1-6	CASSGRRPSPLHF	TGTGCCAGCAGTGGAAGACGACCTTCACCCCTCCACTTT
.	TRBV7-9	.	TRBJ1-5	CASSLGAGGFQPQHF	TGTGCCAGCAGCTTAGGCGCCGGGGGGTTTCAGCCCCAGCATTTT
.	TRBV19	.	TRBJ1-1	CASSGGKDGNTEAFF	TGTGCCAGTAGTGGGGGAAAGGACGGGAACACTGAAGCTTTCTTT
.	TRBV10-3	.	TRBJ1-2	CAISGEGVNYGYTF	TGTGCCATCAGTGGGGAAGGCGTTAACTATGGCTACACCTTC
TRBD2	TRBV27	.	TRBJ2-7	CASSFGGSYEQYF	TGTGCCAGCAGCTTCGGGGGGAGCTACGAGCAGTACTTC
.	TRBV9	once	TRBJ1-5	CASSVEEGLTQPQHF	TGTGCCAGCAGCGTAGAGGAGGGGCTAACTCAGCCCCAGCATTTT
.	TRBV4-2	.	TRBJ1-5	CASSQDPVLSVSNQPQHF	TGTGCCAGCAGCCAAGACCCGGTTCTCAGCGTGAGCAATCAGCCCCAGCATTTT
TRBD2	TRBV18	.	TRBJ2-5	CASSSTGTSGSKRETQYF	TGTGCCAGCTCATCCACCGGGACTAGCGGGAGTAAACGAGAGACCCAGTACTTC
.	TRBV4-1	.	TRBJ1-5	CASSLDTANQPQHF	TGCGCCAGCAGCCTGGATACAGCAAATCAGCCCCAGCATTTT
TRBD1	TRBV7-9	.	TRBJ2-5	CASSLVWTGQETQYF	TGTGCCAGCAGCTTAGTTTGGACAGGACAAGAGACCCAGTACTTC